The 8 T cell receptor beta chains reported below all come from one sample, sequenced in a study of T-cell reconstitution after alpha-beta-depleted transplantation in children. TCRbeta library preparation incorporated unique molecular identifiers. MiXCR was run by TCRdb on the PCR reads, yielding one entry per CDR3 protein. Of hundreds of thousands of distinct CDR3 sequences listed, roughly 17% are singletons. This material consisted of PBMCs, mostly from graft donor cells, taken 360 days after TCRalphabeta/CD19-depleted stem cell transplant. The receptors were gathered from a boy less than two years old who had a stem cell transplant for Wiskott-Aldrich syndrome, so the T cells may come from the graft donor.

This clonotype was found a few times. The genes are TRBV4-1 and TRBJ2-1; the D is unclear. The germline CDR1 and CDR2 sequences are MGHRA and YSYEKL. V lost 0 bases, J lost 5 bases, and 20 bases lay in between. The length of the CDR3 is 18 residues. DNA of the CDR3: TGCGCCAGCAGCCAAGACTTTACCCGCCTTGGCTTGAACAATGAGCAGTTCTTC. It encodes CASSQDFTRLGLNNEQFF.

This clonotype was counted only a few times. The chain recombines TRBV11-3 with TRBJ1-1; 8 bases are a match to TRBD1. V lost 5 bases and J lost 1; bases outside the gene matches: 3. The germline gives CDR1 SGHNT, CDR2 YENEEA. The CDR3 sequence is 14 residues long. In DNA form, the CDR3 reads TGTGCCAGCAGCCCCGACAGGGGGAACACTGAAGCTTTCTTT. Translated, it gives CASSPDRGNTEAFF.

This clonotype was detected only a few times. The chain is built from TRBV11-2 and TRBJ2-3; D uncertain. Trimming left V 2 bases short and J 0 bases short, with 9 bases between. The CDR3 extends over 15 amino acids. Germline lookup yields CDR1 SGHAT and CDR2 FQNNGV. The CDR3: CASSLNRTSTDTQYF. The CDR3 DNA follows: TGTGCCAGCAGCTTAAACCGGACCAGCACAGATACGCAGTATTTT.

This clonotype showed up just a few times. The V gene is TRBV3-1, the J gene TRBJ2-7; 7 bases align to TRBD2. J was trimmed by 3 bases and V by 5 bases; bases with no gene match: 4. This CDR3 is 13 amino acids long. Germline V gene sequence: CDR1 LGHDT, CDR2 YNNKEL (reference sequence). The CDR3 sequence: CASSTWTSYEQYF. CDR3 sequence (DNA): TGTGCCAGCAGCACGTGGACTAGCTACGAGCAGTACTTC.

In its sample, this clonotype was seen a few times. The gene calls are TRBV6-5 and TRBJ2-4, with unresolved D. This CDR3 has 13 amino acids. CDR1 and CDR2 from the germline V gene are MNHEY and SVGAGI. V dropped 4 bases and J dropped 0 bases, with 4 bases sitting between them. CDR3 loop: CASSFTAKNIQYF. In nucleotides, the CDR3 is TGTGCCAGCAGTTTTACAGCCAAAAACATTCAGTACTTC.

The gene calls are TRBV30 and TRBJ2-1; 8 nucleotides line up with TRBD2. The germline gives CDR1 GTSNPN, CDR2 SVGIG (reference sequence). The ends lost 1 base at V and 4 bases at J; junction bases unmatched: 6. The CDR3 covers 15 residues. In nucleotides, the CDR3 is TGTGCCTGGAGTGAAGGGACTAGTCCTTACAATGAGCAGTTCTTC. Translating it yields CAWSEGTSPYNEQFF.

This clonotype was counted only a few times. The chain is built from TRBV28 and TRBJ2-5, with D unclear. Deletions cut 3 bases from V and 2 bases from J, with 7 bases between. The CDR3 sequence is 13 residues long. Germline V gene sequence: CDR1 MDHEN, CDR2 SYDVKM. In DNA, the CDR3 is TGTGCCAGCAGTTTTCTCGTACAAGAGACCCAGTACTTC. It codes for CASSFLVQETQYF.

This clonotype has more than one count but fewer than ten. The V gene is TRBV6-5, the J gene TRBJ2-3; the D gene is possibly TRBD2 (6 bases). V lost 2 bases and J 1 base, leaving 13 bases between the germline ends. This CDR3 has 16 amino acids. Germline V gene sequence: CDR1 MNHEY, CDR2 SVGAGI. CDR3 in amino acids: CASSYVLARGTDTQYF. The CDR3 bases are TGTGCCAGCAGTTACGTCCTAGCGAGGGGCACAGATACGCAGTATTTT.